This TCR beta chain came from a study of molecular identifiers for immune sequencing clone quantification. This clonotype was recorded a few times. This CDR3 comprises 16 residues. Trimming at V came to 2 bases and at J to 2 bases, leaving 7 bases not matched to a gene. Germline values: CDR1 SGHDN, CDR2 FVKESK. TCRdb analysed the PCR reads with MiXCR anew, one entry per CDR3 protein. The sample has approximately 680,000 distinct CDR3 sequences, about 25% seen once. The chain joins TRBV14 to TRBJ2-5; 8 bases fit TRBD1. The TCR comes from a human donor in good health. Some libraries in this study had Jurkat cell RNA spiked in. The sequencing sample was made of naive CD8+ T cells from blood, with Jurkat cell RNA spiked in. Subset denoted: FACS-sorted CD8+CD4-CCR7+CD45RA+ naive T cells. CDR3 bases: TGTGCCAGCAGCCAATTTAGGACAGGGATTCAAGAGACCCAGTACTTC. Its protein product is CASSQFRTGIQETQYF.